The entry that follows covers one T cell receptor beta chain sequence. TCRdb keeps only in-frame clones here, not all; method: immunoSEQ multiplex PCR. The profile shows about 91,000 clones, 75% to 90% of them singletons. The entry originates in a study of PD-L1 blockade in urothelial cancer. Study background: At 3 weeks (second dose) and 6 weeks after starting treatment, blood was analyzed. Specimens of blood held a median count of about 150,000 T cells.

As for time point: peripheral blood 6 weeks after treatment start. Anywhere from 1 to 8 samples came from each patient, spanning pretreatment and on-treatment. The TCR was taken from a man between 70 and 80 years old with urothelial cancer. Sequences were derived from PBMCs, sampled around atezolizumab (anti-PD-L1) treatment.

The CDR3 bases are TGTGCCAGTAGTAGCCAGGCCGGAGATACGCAGTATTTT. This sequence encodes CASSSQAGDTQYF. V is TRBV19 and J is TRBJ2-3; D gene uncertain. The CDR3 loop spans 13 amino acids. V lost 4 bases and J lost 5, with 10 bases in between. The germline V gene encodes CDR1 LNHDA and CDR2 SQIVND (reference sequence).